The rows below give T cell receptor beta chains drawn from one sample of a study of T cell responses to AZD1222 COVID-19 vaccine. The repertoire was sequenced with immunoSEQ multiplex PCR; TCRdb's copy has only in-frame clones and lacks some. The repertoire includes more than 95,000 clones, roughly 89% of them detected once, and 11% sits in the top ten. The sample consisted of peripheral blood, taken on day 0 of MenACWY control vaccination. These receptors were obtained from an adult in good health. Each CDR3 is given with its conserved first and last residue. D genes are given only for firm matches. Clone size is given for some rows only: seen once, a few or many times, or a class if the clone is expanded.

>NA|TRBJ1-2|TRBV13|NA
TGTGCCAGCAGCTTATATAGGAGTCGGGGGCCCCGGGATGGCTACACCTTC
CASSLYRSRGPRDGYTF
>NA|TRBJ1-6|TRBV9|NA
TGTGCCAGCGCCCCGGGGAGCGCCAATTCACCCCTCCACTTT
CASAPGSANSPLHF
>NA|TRBJ2-7|TRBV5-1|NA
TGCGCCAGCAGCTTGATGGGCGGGGCCTACGAGCAGTACTTC
CASSLMGGAYEQYF
>NA|TRBJ2-1|TRBV9|NA
TGTGCCAGCAGCCCTCAGGACCACAATGAGCAGTTCTTC
CASSPQDHNEQFF
>TRBD1|TRBJ1-2|TRBV7-9|NA
TGTGCCAGCAGTTTACGACAGGGGGCGGTTGGCTACACCTTC
CASSLRQGAVGYTF
>NA|TRBJ1-5|TRBV7-9|NA
TGTGCCAGCAGCCTTGATAGCAATCAGCCCCAGCATTTT
CASSLDSNQPQHF
>NA|TRBJ1-2|TRBV29-1|NA
TGCAGCGTCTCCGGGACTCGAAATTATGGCTACACCTTC
CSVSGTRNYGYTF
>NA|TRBJ2-7|TRBV9|few
TGTGCCAGCAGCATCACCGGAGGGGTTGATACCTACGAGCAGTACTTC
CASSITGGVDTYEQYF
>TRBD1|TRBJ1-1|TRBV5-1|NA
TGCGCCAGCAGCTTGTCGCAGGGGGCCCACACTGAAGCTTTCTTT
CASSLSQGAHTEAFF
>TRBD2|TRBJ2-1|TRBV9|NA
TGTGCCAGCAGCGTAGGGACTAGCGGGAGGATGGATGAGCAGTTCTTC
CASSVGTSGRMDEQFF
>TRBD1|TRBJ2-7|TRBV19|NA
TGTGCCAGTAGTACGCCGGGACAGCCTTACGAGCAGTACTTC
CASSTPGQPYEQYF
>NA|TRBJ2-7|TRBV6-5|NA
TGTGCCAGCACCAGGGGCTACGAGCAGTACTTC
CASTRGYEQYF
>NA|TRBJ2-2|TRBV7-2|once
TGTGCCAGCAGCTTACTAGGGACGAACACCGGGGAGCTGTTTTTT
CASSLLGTNTGELFF
>TRBD2|TRBJ2-7|TRBV6-5|once
TGTGCCAGCACCGGGACTAGCGGAGTCCACTACGAGCAGTACTTC
CASTGTSGVHYEQYF
>NA|TRBJ2-2|TRBV5-6|NA
TGTGCCAGCAGCTTGGCCCTAGGTCCCGGGGAGCTGTTTTTT
CASSLALGPGELFF
>NA|TRBJ1-1|TRBV6-5|NA
TGTGCCAGCACCTTCTCGGGACGGCAGAACACTGAAGCTTTCTTT
CASTFSGRQNTEAFF
>NA|TRBJ1-1|TRBV19|NA
TGTGCCAGTAATCCCTTTTGGACGCCCGCGGGGACTGAAGCTTTCTTT
CASNPFWTPAGTEAFF
>NA|TRBJ1-6|TRBV12-3/TRBV12-4|NA
TGTGCCAACCCCGGGGGTAGTTCACCCCTCCACTTT
CANPGGSSPLHF
>NA|TRBJ1-1|TRBV4-3|once
TGCGCCAGCAGCCAAGATTCCCAGGTCTTGAACACTGAAGCTTTCTTT
CASSQDSQVLNTEAFF
>TRBD1|TRBJ2-1|TRBV5-1|NA
TGCGCCAGCAGCTTGTCCGGACAGGAAAGCTCCTACAATGAGCAGTTCTTC
CASSLSGQESSYNEQFF
>TRBD2|TRBJ2-7|TRBV9|once
TGTGCCAGCAGCGGGGGTCTGGCGGGGGCCTACGAGCAGTACTTC
CASSGGLAGAYEQYF
>NA|TRBJ1-1|TRBV11-3|few
TGTGCCAGCAGCCTCAGGGCAATGGACACTGAAGCTTTCTTT
CASSLRAMDTEAFF
>NA|TRBJ1-2|TRBV12-3/TRBV12-4|NA
TGTGCCAGCAGTCCCGCTACCTATGGCTACACCTTC
CASSPATYGYTF
>TRBD1|TRBJ1-1|TRBV11-2|NA
TGTGCCAGCAGCTCGAGGACAGGGAACACTGAAGCTTTCTTT
CASSSRTGNTEAFF
>NA|TRBJ1-2|TRBV11-2|NA
TGTGCCAGCAGCTTAGTAGGCCAAACTTCCTATGGCTACACCTTC
CASSLVGQTSYGYTF
>NA|TRBJ2-3|TRBV29-1|NA
TGCAGCGTGGGGTCAGGTACGCAGTATTTT
CSVGSGTQYF
>NA|TRBJ1-6|TRBV9|NA
TGTGCCAGCAGCGTAGCCCCAGAGAATTCACCCCTCCACTTT
CASSVAPENSPLHF
>NA|TRBJ1-4|TRBV4-1|NA
TGCGCCAGCAGCCGCGGACGGGGTAATGAAAAACTGTTTTTT
CASSRGRGNEKLFF
>TRBD1|TRBJ1-5|TRBV7-8|NA
TGTGCCAGCAGCTCCATGGGACAGGGGGCACGTCAGCCCCAGCATTTT
CASSSMGQGARQPQHF
>NA|TRBJ1-6|TRBV2|NA
TGTGCCAGCAGTGAATACGACAGGCCCGACTTT
CASSEYDRPDF
>TRBD1|TRBJ2-7|TRBV7-9|NA
TGTGCCAGCAGCCCCACTGGGACAGCCTACGAGCAGTACTTC
CASSPTGTAYEQYF
>NA|TRBJ1-5|TRBV28|NA
TGTGCCAGCAACCCTGATTCCGGGTTTCAGCCCCAGCATTTT
CASNPDSGFQPQHF
>NA|TRBJ1-2|TRBV6-2/TRBV6-3|NA
TGTGCCAGCAGTTATCCGGGTCCTGGCTACACCTTC
CASSYPGPGYTF
>NA|TRBJ2-7|TRBV10-3|NA
TGTGCCATCTACGAGCAGTACTTC
CAIYEQYF
>NA|TRBJ2-2|TRBV15|NA
TGTGCCACCAGCAGAGGCTACCCGGACCTAACCGGGGAGCTGTTTTTT
CATSRGYPDLTGELFF
>NA|TRBJ2-1|TRBV7-3|NA
TGTGCCAGCAGCTTGGGGTTCTACAATGAGCAGTTCTTC
CASSLGFYNEQFF
>NA|TRBJ2-3|TRBV10-1|many
TGCGCCAGCAGTGACCGGGACCCAGGGACAGATACGCAGTATTTT
CASSDRDPGTDTQYF
>NA|TRBJ2-3|TRBV21-1|NA
TGTGCCAGCAGCGAAAGGGGCCGGTTGAGGGGAGATACTAGCACAGATACGCAGTATTTT
CASSERGRLRGDTSTDTQYF
>NA|TRBJ2-1|TRBV6-6|NA
TGTGCCAGCAGGGCACACGCGGGGCCCAAAAACAATGAGCAGTTCTTC
CASRAHAGPKNNEQFF
>TRBD1|TRBJ2-2|TRBV24-1|NA
TGTGCCACCAGAGGACAGGGCTCCACCGGGGAGCTGTTTTTT
CATRGQGSTGELFF
>NA|TRBJ1-2|TRBV29-1|NA
TGCAGCGTTGAAGCCGAAGAAGGCTACACCTTC
CSVEAEEGYTF
>NA|TRBJ1-5|TRBV28|NA
TGTGCCAGCAGCCTGAGCGATCAGCCCCAGCATTTT
CASSLSDQPQHF
>TRBD1|TRBJ2-2|TRBV19|NA
TGTGCCAGTAGTACCGGGACAGGGGCCGGGGAGCTGTTTTTT
CASSTGTGAGELFF
>TRBD1|TRBJ2-7|TRBV5-4|NA
TGTGCCAGCAGCTTGGGGACAGGTTCACTTTCCTACGAGCAGTACTTC
CASSLGTGSLSYEQYF
>NA|TRBJ2-5|TRBV6-2/TRBV6-3|NA
TGTGCCAGCAGTTACGTCCCCCCGAGAGAGACCCAGTACTTC
CASSYVPPRETQYF
>TRBD1|TRBJ2-7|TRBV11-2|NA
TGTGCCAGCAGCCCTCGACAGGGTTTTGCCTACGAGCAGTACTTC
CASSPRQGFAYEQYF
>TRBD1|TRBJ1-2|TRBV6-5|NA
TGTGCCAGCAGTTACTCCGGGACAGGGTCCTATGGCTACACCTTC
CASSYSGTGSYGYTF
>TRBD1|TRBJ1-2|TRBV4-1|once
TGCGCCAGCAGCCAAGATCGCCCAGGGGGGGCGATCTCTGGCTACACCTTC
CASSQDRPGGAISGYTF
>TRBD2|TRBJ2-3|TRBV6-2/TRBV6-3|NA
TGTGCCAGCAGCCACGGACTAGCGGGAGGTACTAGCACAGATACGCAGTATTTT
CASSHGLAGGTSTDTQYF
>TRBD2|TRBJ2-7|TRBV7-9|NA
TGTGCCAGCAGCTTAGCCCTAGCGGGAGACGAGCAGTACTTC
CASSLALAGDEQYF
>NA|TRBJ2-1|TRBV12-3/TRBV12-4|NA
TGTGCCAGCAGTCCACTCAGTCGCAATGAGCAGTTCTTC
CASSPLSRNEQFF
>TRBD1|TRBJ2-5|TRBV12-3/TRBV12-4|NA
TGTGCCAGCAGCGGACAGGAACAAGAGACCCAGTACTTC
CASSGQEQETQYF
>NA|TRBJ1-5|TRBV12-3/TRBV12-4|NA
TGTGCCAGCAGACGGGGAAGTCAGCCCCAGCATTTT
CASRRGSQPQHF
>NA|TRBJ1-6|TRBV6-5|NA
TGTGCCAGCAGTTACTCGGGGACACCTGAGTCACCCCTCCACTTT
CASSYSGTPESPLHF
>TRBD1|TRBJ2-1|TRBV6-2/TRBV6-3|NA
TGTGCCAGCAGCGGGACAGGGGGCTTTCATGAGCAGTTCTTC
CASSGTGGFHEQFF
>NA|TRBJ2-1|TRBV20-1|NA
TGCAGTGCTATCCCTGGCGCTGAGCAGTTCTTC
CSAIPGAEQFF
>TRBD2|TRBJ2-7|TRBV5-4|NA
TGTGCCAGCAGCTTCACTAGCGGACCCTACGAGCAGTACTTC
CASSFTSGPYEQYF
>TRBD2|TRBJ2-3|TRBV29-1|NA
TGCAGCGTGGGGATGGGGGAGGGCCTCACTGATACGCAGTATTTT
CSVGMGEGLTDTQYF
>NA|TRBJ2-2|TRBV9|NA
TGTGCCAGCAGCGTAGTCAGGGACGCGAACACCGGGGAGCTGTTTTTT
CASSVVRDANTGELFF